These 6 T cell receptor beta chains were sequenced from one sample in a study of shared clonotypes between healthy human individuals. Produced via immunoSEQ multiplex PCR; TCRdb's table is partial and in-frame only. This table has a few hundred thousand clones, roughly 97% appearing once. Sequenced: naive CD4+ T cells sorted from blood. As for subset: CD45RA+ positively selected. The receptors were sampled from a woman in her twenties or thirties in good health.

The CDR3, as DNA: TGTGCCAGCAGACCGGGACCCCAAGAGACCCAGTACTTC. Its translation is CASRPGPQETQYF. The J gene is TRBJ2-5, the V gene TRBV7-2, with D perhaps given as TRBD1 or TRBD2 (5 bases each). V shed 6 bases and J shed 1 base, with 9 bases lying between them. This CDR3 is built from 13 residues. Per the germline V gene, CDR1 is SGHTA and CDR2 is FQGNSA.

This chain uses TRBV28 with TRBJ2-4; 9 bases map to TRBD2. The V gene end was trimmed by 5 bases and the J gene end by 0 bases; junction bases not matched to a gene: 5. The CDR3 runs to 16 residues. Germline V lookup: CDR1 MDHEN, CDR2 SYDVKM. CDR3 loop: CASSKGLASAKNIQYF. CDR3 in DNA: TGTGCCAGCAGTAAAGGACTAGCGTCAGCCAAAAACATTCAGTACTTC.

The J gene is TRBJ2-1, the V gene TRBV28; 9 positions match TRBD2. The CDR3 runs 13 residues. V was pared by 8 bases and J by 7 bases, with 6 bases of the junction left unmatched. CDR1 and CDR2 (germline): MDHEN, SYDVKM. DNA for the CDR3: TGTGCCAGCGGCCTAGCGGGACGGAATGAGCAGTTCTTC. This codes for CASGLAGRNEQFF.

The chain is built from TRBV7-9 and TRBJ1-1; 7 nucleotides agree with TRBD1. Germline-derived CDR1 and CDR2 are SEHNR and FQNEAQ (reference sequence). The CDR3 totals 14 residues. The V and J ends lost 7 bases and 0 bases, in that order; junction bases with no gene match: 5. CDR3 residues: CASNLGQLNTEAFF. The CDR3 DNA is TGTGCCAGCAATTTGGGACAGTTGAACACTGAAGCTTTCTTT.

A word on this clone: In the same sample, other DNA sequences code for this CDR3. This chain uses TRBV28 with TRBJ2-6; D is perhaps TRBD1 or TRBD2 (6 bases each). Per germline, CDR1 MDHEN and CDR2 SYDVKM. V gave up 7 bases and J gave up 4 bases, with 17 bases separating them. The CDR3 contains 16 residues. This chain's CDR3 is CASTRGGLRGANVLTF. The CDR3 coding sequence is TGTGCCAGCACCCGTGGGGGGCTACGGGGGGCCAACGTCCTGACTTTC.

V usage is TRBV19 and J usage is TRBJ1-2; 11 bases match TRBD1. Germline V gene data show CDR1 as LNHDA and CDR2 as SQIVND (reference sequence). Germline trimming cut 5 bases from V and 1 base from J; bases unmatched to any gene: 9. CDR3 length: 17 amino acids. The CDR3 nucleotides are TGTGCCAGTAGTGTTACCGGGACAGGGGGTTTTAACTATGGCTACACCTTC. The encoded protein is CASSVTGTGGFNYGYTF. Full variable domain (remainder filled in from reference TRBV19 and TRBJ1-2): DGGITQSPKYLFRKEGQNVTLSCEQNLNHDAMYWYRQDPGQGLRLIYYSQIVNDFQKGDIAEGYSVSREKKESFPLTVTSAQKNPTAFYLCASSVTGTGGFNYGYTFGSGTRLTVV.